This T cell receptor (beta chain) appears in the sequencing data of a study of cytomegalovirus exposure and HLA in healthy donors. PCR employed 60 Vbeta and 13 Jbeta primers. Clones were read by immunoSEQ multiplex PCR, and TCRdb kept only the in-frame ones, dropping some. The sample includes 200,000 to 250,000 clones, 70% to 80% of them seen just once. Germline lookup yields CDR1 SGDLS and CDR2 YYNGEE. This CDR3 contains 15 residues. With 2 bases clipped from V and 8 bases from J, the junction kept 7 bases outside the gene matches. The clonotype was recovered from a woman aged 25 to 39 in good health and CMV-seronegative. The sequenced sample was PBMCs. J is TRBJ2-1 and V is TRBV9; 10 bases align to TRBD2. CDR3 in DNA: TGTGCCAGCAGCGTGCCCGGGACTAGCGACGATGAGCAGTTCTTC. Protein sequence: CASSVPGTSDDEQFF.